The 14 T cell receptor beta chains below come from one sample, sequenced in a study of T-cell memory formation after mild COVID-19. TCRdb recomputed calls from the 5' RACE reads with MiXCR, one row per CDR3 protein. The sample includes 290,000 or so distinct CDR3 sequences, roughly a fifth of them seen just once. Input material: PBMCs or a T cell subset sorted from them (not recorded which). These receptors all come from a man younger than 30 who had mild COVID-19 (a few samples of this study predate the infection). Cell type and time point are not known.

The rearrangement links TRBV4-1 to TRBJ2-3; no firm D call. This CDR3 is 16 amino acids long. Germline CDR1 and CDR2: MGHRA and YSYEKL. V shed 0 bases and J shed 0 bases, with 10 bases lying between them. CDR3: CASSQDRSASTDTQYF. CDR3 in DNA: TGCGCCAGCAGCCAAGATCGGAGTGCTAGCACAGATACGCAGTATTTT.

As to this clonotype: A much more abundant neighbour one base away suggests this may be a read error. The chain is built from TRBV5-1 and TRBJ2-5; D may match TRBD1 or TRBD2 (5 bases each). Germline CDR1 reads SGHRS; CDR2 reads YFSETQ. This CDR3 has 14 amino acids. In DNA, the CDR3 is TGCGCCAGCAGCTTGTATGGGGTAGGGGAGAACCAGTACTTC. Its protein is CASSLYGVGENQYF.

This clonotype was picked up a small number of times. The chain recombines TRBV7-6 with TRBJ2-1, with unresolved D. Trimming took 3 bases from V and 4 from J, leaving 7 bases between them. CDR3 length equals 13 residues. Germline assignment: CDR1 SGHVS and CDR2 FNYEAQ. The CDR3 here is CASSFDEYNEQFF. The CDR3 DNA reads as TGTGCCAGCAGCTTTGACGAGTACAATGAGCAGTTCTTC.

V and J are TRBV24-1 and TRBJ2-1; D call uncertain. V lost 1 base, J lost 10 bases, and 7 bases lay in between. This CDR3 contains 12 residues. Per germline, CDR1 KGHDR and CDR2 SFDVKD. The CDR3 sequence is CATSDFSNEQFF. In DNA, the CDR3 is TGTGCCACCAGTGATTTCTCTAACGAGCAGTTCTTC.

The gene calls are TRBV20-1 and TRBJ2-2; D gene unclear. Germline V CDR1 and CDR2: DFQATT, SNEGSKA (reference sequence). V lost 5 bases and J lost 1, with 8 bases in between. This CDR3 is 13 amino acids long. The CDR3 DNA follows: TGCAGTGCTCCCTTGGGGAACACCGGGGAGCTGTTTTTT. Protein product: CSAPLGNTGELFF.

The genes are TRBV12-3 or TRBV12-4 and TRBJ2-3; TRBD1 might be the D (6 bases). This CDR3 region has 15 residues. V lost 6 bases and J lost 5, with 18 bases in between. CDR3 sequence reads: CASSWGTHQGDTQYF. The DNA of the CDR3 is TGTGCCAGCAGCTGGGGGACACATCAGGGAGATACGCAGTATTTT.

Only a few counts were recorded for this clonotype. The chain links TRBV20-1 to TRBJ2-5; D is tentatively TRBD1 or TRBD2 (5 bases each). CDR3 length: 13 amino acids. Germline V CDR1 and CDR2: DFQATT, SNEGSKA (reference sequence). Trimming stripped 2 bases from V and 3 bases from J, with 10 bases between. The CDR3 loop is CSARNLGEETQYF. Here the CDR3 DNA reads TGCAGTGCTAGAAATCTGGGGGAAGAGACCCAGTACTTC.

This clonotype was seen a few times. The chain recombines TRBV30 with TRBJ2-1, with D possibly being TRBD2 (6 bases). Germline CDR1 GTSNPN, CDR2 SVGIG (reference sequence). CDR3 length: 14 amino acids. Trimming took 1 base from V and 7 from J, leaving 14 bases between them. The CDR3 sequence is CAWSDWQGLNEQFF. CDR3 DNA sequence: TGTGCCTGGAGTGATTGGCAGGGACTGAATGAGCAGTTCTTC.

The gene calls are TRBV7-6 and TRBJ2-5; perhaps TRBD1 as D (7 bases). The germline CDR1 and CDR2 sequences are SGHVS and FNYEAQ. Trimming left V 5 bases short and J 5 bases short, with 24 bases between. The CDR3 consists of 17 residues. DNA of the CDR3: TGTGCCAGCAGCCCGATGGCGGAGGGGGCATCCTGGGAGACCCAGTACTTC. It specifies CASSPMAEGASWETQYF.

This clonotype showed up many times. This rearrangement joins TRBV5-1 to TRBJ2-3; 8 bases align to TRBD1. The CDR3 spans 12 residues. Germline-derived CDR1 and CDR2 are SGHRS and YFSETQ. Trimming took 5 bases from V and 4 from J; bases not matched to a gene: 0. CDR3 sequence reads: CASRQGADTQYF. The DNA for the CDR3 is TGCGCCAGCAGACAGGGGGCAGATACGCAGTATTTT.

Only a few counts were recorded for this clonotype. The chain employs TRBV19 and TRBJ1-1; D is unresolved. This CDR3 has 14 residues. The V gene's germline CDR1 is LNHDA and CDR2 SQIVND (reference sequence). Trimming pared 1 base from V and 0 bases from J, leaving 6 bases between. DNA of the CDR3: TGTGCCAGTAGTATAGGATCAGTGAACACTGAAGCTTTCTTT. It translates to CASSIGSVNTEAFF.

V usage is TRBV27 and J usage is TRBJ2-4; 8 bases fit TRBD1. This CDR3 is built from 12 residues. Trimming took 6 bases from V and 8 from J; bases not matched to a gene: 3. Germline CDR1 and CDR2: MNHEY and SMNVEV (reference sequence). This CDR3 is CASRTGDHIQYF. The CDR3 DNA reads TGTGCCAGCAGGACAGGGGACCACATTCAGTACTTC.

This clonotype was recorded once. The V call is TRBV5-1, the J call TRBJ2-2, with D perhaps matching TRBD2 (5 bases). The CDR3 runs to 17 residues. Germline CDR1 is SGHRS and CDR2 is YFSETQ. Trimming stripped 7 bases from V and 0 bases from J, with 19 bases between. CDR3 protein: CASDRGAAPTNTGELFF. In nucleotides, the CDR3 is TGCGCCAGCGATCGGGGAGCGGCCCCCACGAACACCGGGGAGCTGTTTTTT.

The CDR3: CASSFRGNGELFF. The CDR3 region has the DNA TGTGCCAGCAGCTTCAGGGGTAACGGGGAGCTGTTTTTT. J is TRBJ2-2 and V is TRBV5-4; weak D call: TRBD1 (6 bases). CDR1 SGHNT and CDR2 YYREEE come from the germline V gene (reference sequence). The germline V and J ends were trimmed by 2 bases and 7 bases, with 9 bases remaining between them. This CDR3 is built from 13 residues. Variable domain in full (rest from reference TRBV5-4 and TRBJ2-2): ETGVTQSPTHLIKTRGQQVTLRCSSQSGHNTVSWYQQALGQGPQFIFQYYREEENGRGNFPPRFSGLQFPNYSSELNVNALELDDSALYLCASSFRGNGELFFGEGSRLTVL.